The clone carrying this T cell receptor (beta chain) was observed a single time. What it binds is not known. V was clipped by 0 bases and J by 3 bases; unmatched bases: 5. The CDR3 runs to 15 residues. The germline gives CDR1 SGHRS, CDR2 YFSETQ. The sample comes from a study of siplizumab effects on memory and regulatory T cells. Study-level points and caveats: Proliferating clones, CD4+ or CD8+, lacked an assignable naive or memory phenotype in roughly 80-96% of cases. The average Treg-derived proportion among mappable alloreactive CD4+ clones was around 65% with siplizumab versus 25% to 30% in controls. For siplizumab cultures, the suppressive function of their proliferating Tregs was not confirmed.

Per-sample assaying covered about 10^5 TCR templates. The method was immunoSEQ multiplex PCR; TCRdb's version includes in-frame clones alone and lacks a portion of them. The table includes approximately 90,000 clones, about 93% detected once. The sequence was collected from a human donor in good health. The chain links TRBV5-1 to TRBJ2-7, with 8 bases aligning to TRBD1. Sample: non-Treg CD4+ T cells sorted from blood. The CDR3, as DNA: TGCGCCAGCAGCTTGGTTGGGACAGGAGGCTACGAGCAGTACTTC. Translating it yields CASSLVGTGGYEQYF.